One sample yielded the 13 T cell receptor beta chains listed below, sequenced in a study of CD8 T cells in ankylosing spondylitis. TCRdb passed the 5' RACE reads through MiXCR, listing each CDR3 protein once. The sample carries around 540,000 distinct CDR3 sequences, roughly 13% recorded once. Study results and limitations: Within ankylosing spondylitis blood, a TCR beta motif made up of fewer than ten highly homologous variants appeared to be characteristic.

No antigen has been identified for these receptors. The source material was blood, either unsorted or a sorted T cell fraction (not recorded which). These TCRs come from a male donor with ankylosing spondylitis.

The chain carries TRBV5-1 and TRBJ2-2; TRBD2 aligns across 9 bases. With 3 bases clipped from V and 0 bases from J, the junction kept 6 bases outside the gene matches. CDR1 and CDR2 from the germline V gene are SGHRS and YFSETQ. The CDR3 totals 17 residues. The DNA for the CDR3 is TGCGCCAGCAGCTCCCTGACTAGCGGAACGAACACCGGGGAGCTGTTTTTT. Its translation is CASSSLTSGTNTGELFF.

This clonotype was observed a few times. J is TRBJ2-1 and V is TRBV11-1; possible D gene TRBD2, 6 bases. The germline CDR1 and CDR2 sequences are SGHAT and FQDESV (reference sequence). This CDR3 has 14 residues. V was trimmed by 4 bases and J by 7 bases, leaving 14 bases between them. This CDR3 reads CASSWVRTTNEQFF. Here the CDR3 DNA reads TGTGCCAGCAGCTGGGTTAGGACTACAAATGAGCAGTTCTTC.

The J gene is TRBJ2-2, the V gene TRBV6-1; 9 bases fit TRBD1. The CDR3 runs to 18 residues. Per germline, CDR1 MNHNS and CDR2 SASEGT. Unmatched junction bases numbered 16, after V lost 5 bases and J lost 6 bases. This chain's CDR3 is CASSPYRTGVRTAGELFF. For the CDR3, the DNA is TGTGCCAGCAGTCCTTACCGGACAGGGGTACGGACGGCCGGGGAGCTGTTTTTT.

The chain recombines TRBV7-9 with TRBJ1-1; the D is unclear. Per the germline V gene, CDR1 is SEHNR and CDR2 is FQNEAQ (reference sequence). CDR3 length: 13 residues. V was trimmed by 4 bases and J by 2 bases, leaving 8 bases between them. CDR3 loop: CASSSEGNTEAFF. The CDR3 DNA is TGTGCCAGCAGCTCGGAGGGAAACACTGAAGCTTTCTTT.

This clonotype was counted a few times. The chain couples TRBV11-2 to TRBJ1-1; no firm D call. The CDR3 sequence is 10 residues long. Germline CDR1 SGHAT, CDR2 FQNNGV. V gave up 5 bases and J gave up 11 bases, with 9 bases separating them. CDR3 nucleotide sequence: TGTGCCAGCAGCGCCAGGATTGCTTTCTTT. It specifies CASSARIAFF.

The chain combines TRBV5-4 with TRBJ2-2; TRBD2 aligns across 13 bases. The CDR3 length is 16 residues. V was pared by 3 bases and J by 5 bases, with 4 bases of the junction left unmatched. The germline V gene encodes CDR1 SGHNT and CDR2 YYREEE (reference sequence). The CDR3 DNA is TGTGCCAGCAGCTCCAGGACTAGCGGGAGTACCGGGGAGCTGTTTTTT. Its translation is CASSSRTSGSTGELFF.

The chain carries TRBV13 and TRBJ1-1; a possible D gene is TRBD1 (6 bases). The V and J ends lost 8 bases and 7 bases respectively, with 14 bases between them. Germline V gives CDR1 PRHDT, CDR2 FYEKMQ (reference sequence). The CDR3 has 12 residues. The CDR3 region is CASPGGLSEAFF. Written as DNA, the CDR3 is TGTGCCAGCCCCGGGGGGCTTAGTGAAGCTTTCTTT.

This clonotype was seen a handful of times. The chain uses TRBV25-1 and TRBJ1-1; possibly TRBD1 for D (6 bases). Trimming shortened V by 2 bases and J by 8 bases, and 21 bases separated the two germline ends. The CDR3 runs 16 residues. Germline V lookup: CDR1 MGHDK, CDR2 SYGVNS. CDR3 sequence (DNA): TGTGCCAGCAGTGAAGCGTACGATGCCGGGACAAGAGAAGCTTTCTTT. Encoded protein: CASSEAYDAGTREAFF.

The CDR3 DNA is TGCGCCAGCAGCTGGCCCAGGGGCACGGACACTGAAGCTTTCTTT. Translated: CASSWPRGTDTEAFF. This sequence joins TRBV5-1 and TRBJ1-1; TRBD1 is a possible D gene (6 bases). The CDR3 runs 15 residues. Germline CDR1 SGHRS, CDR2 YFSETQ. Trimming shortened V by 3 bases and J by 3 bases, and 15 bases separated the two germline ends.

The chain is built from TRBV2 and TRBJ2-7; 15 bases agree with TRBD2. The V and J ends lost 4 bases and 3 bases, in that order; junction bases with no gene match: 4. Germline V lookup: CDR1 SNHLY, CDR2 FYNNEI. The CDR3 covers 16 residues. The CDR3 DNA reads as TGTGCCAGCAGTGGGACTAGCGGGAGGGCCGGCTACGAGCAGTACTTC. Translation gives CASSGTSGRAGYEQYF.

This clonotype was found a few times. The rearrangement links TRBV28 to TRBJ2-7; tentatively, D is TRBD1 (6 bases). This CDR3 is built from 13 residues. From germline, CDR1 is MDHEN and CDR2 SYDVKM. V lost 6 bases, J lost 3 bases, and 12 bases lay in between. CDR3 sequence (DNA): TGTGCCAGCAGAACCGGGACACTCTACGAGCAGTACTTC. Its protein is CASRTGTLYEQYF. The entire variable domain, with the rest obtained from reference TRBV28 and TRBJ2-7, is as follows: DVKVTQSSRYLVKRTGEKVFLECVQDMDHENMFWYRQDPGLGLRLIYFSYDVKMKEKGDIPEGYSVSREKKERFSLILESASTNQTSMYLCASRTGTLYEQYFGPGTRLTVT.

This chain links TRBV29-1 with TRBJ1-2, with D possibly TRBD1 on 5 matching bases. The CDR3 has 12 residues. With 7 bases removed from V and 4 bases from J, the gap between germline ends came to 13 bases. Germline CDR1 is SQVTM and CDR2 is ANQGSEA. The CDR3 loop is CSAVTGSYGYTF. CDR3 in DNA: TGCAGCGCCGTTACAGGCTCCTATGGCTACACCTTC.

This clonotype was seen a single time. The chain employs TRBV12-3 or TRBV12-4 and TRBJ2-6; TRBD2 is a possible D gene (5 bases). The CDR3 sequence is 15 residues long. Trimming took off 5 bases at V and 0 bases at J, with 8 bases between the two ends. CDR3 sequence (DNA): TGTGCCAGCAGTCGGGGAGCCTCTGGGGCCAACGTCCTGACTTTC. As protein: CASSRGASGANVLTF.